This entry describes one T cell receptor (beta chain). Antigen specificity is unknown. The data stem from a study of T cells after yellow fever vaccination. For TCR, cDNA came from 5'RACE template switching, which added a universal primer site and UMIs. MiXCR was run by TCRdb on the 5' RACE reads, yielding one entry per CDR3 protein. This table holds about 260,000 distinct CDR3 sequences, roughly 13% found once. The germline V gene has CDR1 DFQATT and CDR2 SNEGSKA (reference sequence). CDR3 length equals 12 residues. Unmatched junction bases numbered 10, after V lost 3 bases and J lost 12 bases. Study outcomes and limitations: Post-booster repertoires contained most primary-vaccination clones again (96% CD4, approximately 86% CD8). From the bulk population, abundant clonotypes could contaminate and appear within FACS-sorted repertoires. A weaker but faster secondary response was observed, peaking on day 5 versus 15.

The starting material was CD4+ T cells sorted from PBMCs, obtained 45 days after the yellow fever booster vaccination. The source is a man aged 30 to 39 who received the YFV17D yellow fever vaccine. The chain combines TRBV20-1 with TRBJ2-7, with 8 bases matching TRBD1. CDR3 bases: TGCAGTGCTAGGAGGGGATCGGGACAGGCGTACTTC. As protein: CSARRGSGQAYF.